Sequencing of this T cell receptor beta chain was carried out in a study of chemoradiotherapy in HPV16-positive cancers. Profiled with immunoSEQ multiplex PCR; TCRdb holds only in-frame clones, not every one. The data hold about 53,000 clones, with roughly nine tenths observed a single time. The origin of this receptor is a human donor with HPV-associated anogenital cancer. The sequenced sample was blood, obtained from a patient who underwent chemoradiotherapy.

CDR3 loop: CASSGTGTRGNEQFF. In DNA form, the CDR3 reads TGTGCCAGCAGCGGTACCGGGACTAGGGGCAATGAGCAGTTCTTC. The J gene is TRBJ2-1, the V gene TRBV5-4; 8 bases match TRBD2. The CDR3 consists of 15 residues. V lost 4 bases and J lost 6; bases outside the gene matches: 9. CDR1 and CDR2 (germline): SGHNT, YYREEE (reference sequence).